The rows below give T cell receptor beta chains drawn from one sample of a study of cytomegalovirus exposure and HLA in healthy donors. Assay: immunoSEQ multiplex PCR; the TCRdb copy retains only in-frame clones and omits some. Found here are about 180,000 clones, more than 60% of them singletons; the top ten hold roughly 3%. The sequencing input was PBMCs. These receptors came from a woman aged 45-60 years in good health and CMV-seropositive. CDR3s include the opening cysteine and the closing phenylalanine or tryptophan. The D gene is left open where the match is weak. Clone size is shown for a subset of rows, as once, few, many or a class of expanded clone.

V	J	size	D	CDR3	DNA
TRBV18	TRBJ2-1	.	.	CASSPLVGYNEQFF	TGTGCCAGCTCACCCCTCGTCGGCTACAATGAGCAGTTCTTC
TRBV7-6	TRBJ1-1	.	.	CASSPSGLNTEAFF	TGTGCCAGCAGCCCCTCGGGATTGAACACTGAAGCTTTCTTT
TRBV5-6	TRBJ2-1	.	.	CASSWGLGPLSSYNEQFF	TGTGCCAGCAGCTGGGGGCTGGGACCCTTGAGCTCCTACAATGAGCAGTTCTTC
TRBV7-2	TRBJ2-2	.	.	CASSFSFPGELFF	TGTGCCAGCAGCTTCAGTTTTCCCGGGGAGCTGTTTTTT
TRBV11-2	TRBJ1-1	once	TRBD1	CASSLVFQGVATEAFF	TGTGCCAGCAGCTTAGTGTTTCAGGGGGTGGCCACTGAAGCTTTCTTT
TRBV11-3	TRBJ1-2	.	TRBD1	CASTGGTGGLFYGYTF	TGTGCCAGCACGGGAGGGACAGGGGGCCTTTTCTATGGCTACACCTTC
TRBV28	TRBJ1-2	.	.	CASRGSYGYTF	TGTGCCAGCAGGGGCAGCTATGGCTACACCTTC
TRBV4-2	TRBJ1-1	.	TRBD1	CASTGTVETEAFF	TGTGCCAGCACGGGGACAGTGGAGACTGAAGCTTTCTTT
TRBV11-2	TRBJ2-5	.	.	CASSLFRGEGTQYF	TGTGCCAGCAGCTTGTTTCGCGGAGAGGGGACCCAGTACTTC
TRBV27	TRBJ2-1	.	TRBD2	CASSLRTSGRARPYNEQFF	TGTGCCAGCAGTTTAAGGACTAGCGGGAGGGCCAGGCCCTACAATGAGCAGTTCTTC
TRBV6-5	TRBJ2-1	.	.	CASSKGGGHNEQFF	TGTGCCAGTTCTAAAGGGGGTGGACACAATGAGCAGTTCTTC
TRBV28	TRBJ2-7	.	.	CASSPTSAYEQYF	TGTGCCAGCAGTCCGACATCAGCATACGAGCAGTACTTC
TRBV5-1	TRBJ2-3	.	TRBD2	CASSLGGAGATDTQYF	TGCGCCAGCAGCTTGGGAGGAGCGGGGGCCACAGATACGCAGTATTTT
TRBV5-1	TRBJ2-5	.	TRBD1	CASSWTGNQETQYF	TGCGCCAGCAGCTGGACAGGGAACCAAGAGACCCAGTACTTC
TRBV19	TRBJ1-5	.	TRBD1	CASSISGGASQPQHF	TGTGCCAGTAGTATTTCAGGGGGCGCCAGTCAGCCCCAGCATTTT
TRBV15	TRBJ2-7	.	.	CATSRGQGLNEQYF	TGTGCCACCAGCAGAGGACAGGGACTCAACGAGCAGTACTTC
TRBV2	TRBJ1-1	.	.	CASRVDRSNTEAFF	TGTGCCAGCAGAGTAGACAGGTCCAACACTGAAGCTTTCTTT
TRBV5-1	TRBJ1-2	few	TRBD1	CASSLDGSGQVAYGYTF	TGCGCCAGCAGCTTGGACGGGTCGGGACAGGTCGCCTATGGCTACACCTTC
TRBV2	TRBJ2-7	.	.	CASSAHQGGYEQYF	TGTGCCAGCAGTGCGCATCAGGGAGGCTACGAGCAGTACTTC
TRBV10-1	TRBJ1-5	few	.	CASSESREQPQHF	TGCGCCAGCAGTGAGTCCAGGGAACAGCCCCAGCATTTT
TRBV6-5	TRBJ1-2	.	.	CASSQRAGYGYTF	TGTGCCAGCAGTCAGAGGGCCGGCTATGGCTACACCTTC
TRBV13	TRBJ1-4	.	TRBD1	CASSLNTGGTGEKLFF	TGTGCCAGCAGCTTGAACACAGGGGGCACTGGAGAAAAACTGTTTTTT
TRBV5-1	TRBJ2-7	.	.	CASSLAMSHEQYF	TGCGCCAGCAGCTTGGCCATGAGCCACGAGCAGTACTTC
TRBV10-1	TRBJ2-5	medium-sized	TRBD1	CAIKLGGPQETQYF	TGCGCCATCAAGCTAGGGGGCCCTCAAGAGACCCAGTACTTC
TRBV19	TRBJ1-3	.	.	CASSIAATNSAGNTIYF	TGTGCCAGTAGTATTGCCGCCACGAACTCTGCTGGAAACACCATATATTTT
TRBV6-6	TRBJ1-5	.	.	CASTSLADSNQPQHF	TGTGCCAGCACCTCCCTGGCAGATAGCAATCAGCCCCAGCATTTT
TRBV4-3	TRBJ2-3	.	TRBD1	CASSQDIQGTDTQYF	TGCGCCAGCAGCCAAGATATACAGGGGACAGATACGCAGTATTTT
TRBV19	TRBJ2-3	.	.	CASTLGGDTQYF	TGTGCCAGTACCCTCGGGGGAGATACGCAGTATTTT
TRBV7-2	TRBJ1-1	few	.	CASSFQENTEAFF	TGTGCCAGCAGCTTCCAGGAGAACACTGAAGCTTTCTTT
TRBV11-2	TRBJ1-5	.	.	CASSLGHNQPQHF	TGTGCCAGCAGCTTGGGACACAATCAGCCCCAGCATTTT
TRBV13	TRBJ1-1	.	.	CASSAGWGQNTEAFF	TGTGCCAGCAGCGCCGGATGGGGCCAGAACACTGAAGCTTTCTTT
TRBV19	TRBJ1-1	.	TRBD1	CASSIGQGATLSVF	TGTGCCAGTAGTATTGGACAGGGGGCTACCCTTTCTGTCTTT
TRBV6-5	TRBJ2-3	.	.	CASRRGTDTQYF	TGTGCCAGCAGACGAGGCACAGATACGCAGTATTTT
TRBV5-4	TRBJ2-6	few	.	CASTPRVGGANGLTF	TGTGCCAGCACCCCGAGGGTGGGCGGGGCCAACGGCCTGACTTTC
TRBV28	TRBJ1-1	.	.	CASRVTVSTEAFF	TGTGCCAGCAGAGTCACGGTGAGCACTGAAGCTTTCTTT
TRBV19	TRBJ1-5	.	TRBD1	CASSPQGAAQPQHF	TGTGCCAGTAGTCCGCAGGGGGCTGCTCAGCCCCAGCATTTT
TRBV11-1	TRBJ2-7	.	.	CASSQPGLPYEQYF	TGTGCCAGCAGCCAACCCGGGTTACCCTACGAGCAGTACTTC
TRBV13	TRBJ2-7	.	TRBD1	CASSFKAGTGAHEQYF	TGTGCCAGCAGCTTCAAGGCTGGGACAGGGGCCCACGAGCAGTACTTC
TRBV11-2	TRBJ1-1	.	TRBD1	CASSLLQGNEAFF	TGTGCCAGCAGCTTACTACAGGGGAATGAAGCTTTCTTT
TRBV5-1	TRBJ2-3	.	TRBD2	CASSPLLGGSQDTQYF	TGCGCCAGCAGCCCCCTCTTGGGCGGGAGTCAAGATACGCAGTATTTT
TRBV15	TRBJ2-7	.	.	CATSRTKQSYEQYF	TGTGCCACCAGCAGAACCAAACAGAGCTACGAGCAGTACTTC